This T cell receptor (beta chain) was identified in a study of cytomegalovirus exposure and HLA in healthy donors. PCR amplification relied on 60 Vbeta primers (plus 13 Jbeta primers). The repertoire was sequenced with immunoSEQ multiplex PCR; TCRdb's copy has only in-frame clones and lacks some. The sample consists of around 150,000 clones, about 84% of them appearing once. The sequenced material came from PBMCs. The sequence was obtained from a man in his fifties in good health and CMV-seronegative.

The CDR3 region is CASHRDSQETQYF. DNA for the CDR3: TGCGCCAGCCACCGGGACAGCCAAGAGACCCAGTACTTC. This chain uses TRBV5-1 with TRBJ2-5, with TRBD1 matching 7 bases. With V trimmed by 7 bases and J by 1 base, 4 bases remained unmatched. CDR3 length equals 13 residues. In germline, CDR1 is SGHRS, CDR2 YFSETQ.